Listed here are 16 T cell receptor beta chains from one sample, sequenced in a study of T cell repertoires in cytomegalovirus infection. TCRdb reprocessed the reads with MiXCR, giving one entry per CDR3 protein. The data contain approximately 990,000 distinct CDR3 sequences, roughly 30% of them singletons. The antigens these receptors bind are not known. Sequenced here: cultured CD8+ T cells from PBMCs, sampled from culture after CMV antigen stimulation. The source is a human donor in good health (CMV status not recorded). Some clones in this sample may be carry-over from other donors' samples.

V usage is TRBV27 and J usage is TRBJ2-3; D gene ambiguous. CDR1 and CDR2 from the germline V gene are MNHEY and SMNVEV (reference sequence). CDR3 size: 16 residues. Between the trimmed V and J ends, which lost 4 bases and 4 bases, there was a span of 18 bases. The CDR3 coding sequence is TGTGCCAGCAGTTCCCGTCCCTCAACTGTAGCAGATACGCAGTATTTT. This sequence encodes CASSSRPSTVADTQYF.

The table lists this clonotype with a few counts. This chain uses TRBV27 with TRBJ2-2, with D possibly matching TRBD1 (5 bases). Germline assignment: CDR1 MNHEY and CDR2 SMNVEV (reference sequence). The length of the CDR3 is 17 residues. Between the trimmed V and J ends, which lost 4 bases and 2 bases, there was a span of 17 bases. The CDR3 DNA reads as TGTGCCAGCAGTTCCTTCGGAAGGGGCGACAACACCGGGGAGCTGTTTTTT. Its protein product is CASSSFGRGDNTGELFF.

A few counts support this clonotype. The rearrangement joins TRBV7-6 to TRBJ1-6; D gene unclear. This CDR3 is built from 16 residues. V lost 2 bases and J lost 8, with 16 bases in between. The germline V gene encodes CDR1 SGHVS and CDR2 FNYEAQ. The CDR3 sequence is CASSLTVGPADSPLHF. CDR3 in DNA: TGTGCCAGCAGCTTAACTGTCGGACCCGCGGATTCACCCCTCCACTTT.

The rearrangement links TRBV6-1 to TRBJ2-2; 15 bases align to TRBD2. In germline, CDR1 is MNHNS, CDR2 SASEGT. V shed 5 bases, J shed 3 bases, and the junction held 10 bases outside the gene matches. The length of the CDR3 is 19 residues. The CDR3 DNA follows: TGTGCCAGCAGTTACCTTGGGACTAGCGGGGGGCCTTACACCGGGGAGCTGTTTTTT. This encodes CASSYLGTSGGPYTGELFF.

CDR3 loop: CASSQVRAGAADTQYF. The CDR3 coding sequence is TGCGCCAGCAGCCAAGTAAGGGCAGGGGCGGCAGATACGCAGTATTTT. The gene calls are TRBV4-1 and TRBJ2-3, with a tentative D call TRBD1 (6 bases). Germline assignment: CDR1 MGHRA and CDR2 YSYEKL. V lost 1 base and J lost 4, with 15 bases in between. The CDR3 has 16 residues.

The V and J genes are TRBV19 and TRBJ2-1, with TRBD2 identical over 11 bases. This CDR3 region has 17 residues. Germline V gene sequence: CDR1 LNHDA, CDR2 SQIVND (reference sequence). Trimming took 3 bases from V and 5 from J; bases not matched to a gene: 9. In DNA form, the CDR3 reads TGTGCCAGTAGTATCGGGGGACTAGCGGATCTTAACAATGAGCAGTTCTTC. Protein: CASSIGGLADLNNEQFF.

There are a few counts of this clonotype. The J gene is TRBJ2-2, the V gene TRBV5-1, with 10 bases matching TRBD1. CDR1 is SGHRS and CDR2 is YFSETQ in the germline V gene. The CDR3 covers 16 residues. The V segment lost 4 bases and the J segment 6 bases; nucleotides outside the gene matches: 9. CDR3 nucleotides: TGCGCCAGCAGCCGTGGGACAGGGGAACTGTCCGGGGAGCTGTTTTTT. Its protein is CASSRGTGELSGELFF.

This chain connects TRBV5-6 to TRBJ1-1, with D uncertain. There are 11 residues in the CDR3. V was cut by 4 bases and J by 9 bases, with 10 bases left in between. Germline V gives CDR1 SGHDT, CDR2 YYEEEE. The CDR3 here is CASSTGLQAFF. CDR3 nucleotide sequence: TGTGCCAGCAGCACCGGACTGCAAGCTTTCTTT.

This clonotype has a handful of counts. The chain combines TRBV4-3 with TRBJ2-1, with 7 bases fitting TRBD1. The CDR3 length is 16 residues. Trimming cost V 0 bases and J 5 bases; bases outside gene matches: 7. Germline values: CDR1 LGHNA, CDR2 YSLEER. The CDR3 region has the DNA TGCGCCAGCAGCCAAGAGGTATGGGACAGTAACAATGAGCAGTTCTTC. Its protein is CASSQEVWDSNNEQFF.

This clonotype turned up a few times. The chain recombines TRBV5-6 with TRBJ1-5; tentatively, D is TRBD1 (6 bases). CDR3 length equals 16 residues. V was shortened by 0 bases and J by 1 base, with 11 bases between the two germline ends. Germline V gives CDR1 SGHDT, CDR2 YYEEEE. CDR3 in DNA: TGTGCCAGCAGCTTGGGGGGGGGCGGGAGCAATCAGCCCCAGCATTTT. Amino acids: CASSLGGGGSNQPQHF.

The chain links TRBV12-3 or TRBV12-4 to TRBJ2-3; the D gene is possibly TRBD1 (5 bases). The CDR3 extends over 17 amino acids. V dropped 3 bases and J dropped 2 bases, with 18 bases sitting between them. The CDR3 nucleotides read TGTGCCAGCAGTTTTGGACGGAAAGACAGATCCACAGATACGCAGTATTTT. This gives the protein CASSFGRKDRSTDTQYF.

This clonotype was recorded at least ten times. The chain couples TRBV7-2 to TRBJ2-7, with TRBD2 as a possible D gene (5 bases). Per germline, CDR1 SGHTA and CDR2 FQGNSA. V gave up 5 bases and J gave up 4 bases, with 12 bases separating them. The CDR3 has 13 residues. The CDR3 DNA sequence: TGTGCCAGCAGCCCGAGCGGTGGTTACGAGCAGTACGTC. Its protein product is CASSPSGGYEQYV.

This clonotype has at least ten counts. The rearrangement uses TRBV7-9 and TRBJ2-3; D is possibly TRBD1 or TRBD2 (5 bases each). Trimming cost V 5 bases and J 2 bases, with 14 bases left between them. The V gene's germline CDR1 is SEHNR and CDR2 FQNEAQ (reference sequence). This CDR3 has 15 amino acids. The CDR3 DNA sequence: TGTGCCAGCAGCACGTGGGACGACCACACAGATACGCAGTATTTT. Translation gives CASSTWDDHTDTQYF.

This clonotype was found many times. This rearrangement joins TRBV7-6 to TRBJ2-1, with 8 bases identical to TRBD2. With 4 bases clipped from V and 4 bases from J, the junction kept 9 bases outside the gene matches. Per the germline V gene, CDR1 is SGHVS and CDR2 is FNYEAQ. There are 16 residues in the CDR3. The CDR3 region is CASSSLTGGFYNEQFF. Here the CDR3 DNA reads TGTGCCAGCAGCTCCCTGACGGGGGGGTTTTACAATGAGCAGTTCTTC.

This chain connects TRBV27 to TRBJ2-1, with 8 bases aligning to TRBD1. CDR1 and CDR2 (germline): MNHEY, SMNVEV (reference sequence). The CDR3 consists of 15 residues. The V gene end was trimmed by 6 bases and the J gene end by 6 bases; junction bases not matched to a gene: 10. The chain's CDR3 is CASRPRDRSPNEQFF. DNA for the CDR3: TGTGCCAGCAGACCTCGGGACAGGAGTCCCAATGAGCAGTTCTTC.

For this clonotype: A read error may explain this, as a much larger clone is one base away. The chain employs TRBV7-6 and TRBJ1-1; D is unclear. The CDR3 consists of 14 residues. Per germline, CDR1 SGHVS and CDR2 FNYEAQ. The germline V and J ends were trimmed by 7 bases and 1 base, with 13 bases remaining between them. CDR3 nucleotide sequence: TGTGCCAGCACCCTTTATGGGAGGAACACTGAAGCTTTCTTT. Translating it yields CASTLYGRNTEAFF.